The next 8 T cell receptor beta chains were all read from a single sample in a study of T cell responses to AZD1222 COVID-19 vaccine. TCRdb's copy holds only in-frame clones and misses some; the assay was immunoSEQ multiplex PCR. The repertoire holds some 110,000 clones, around 90% seen once, with around 9.1% in the top ten. This sample comprised peripheral blood, obtained on day 0 of AZD1222 vaccination. The source of these receptors is an adult in good health.

V usage is TRBV3-1 (or the pseudogene TRBV3-2) and J usage is TRBJ2-1; D not resolved. Deletions cut 3 bases from V and 0 bases from J, with 9 bases between. There are 15 residues in the CDR3. Germline-derived CDR1 and CDR2 are LGHDT and YNNKEL (reference sequence). This CDR3 is CASSQSQSSYNEQFF. CDR3 bases: TGTGCCAGCAGCCAGTCCCAGAGCTCCTACAATGAGCAGTTCTTC.

The chain recombines TRBV6-2 or TRBV6-3 with TRBJ1-2; the match to TRBD1 covers 9 bases. V shed 2 bases and J 3 bases; nucleotides not matched to a gene: 4. Germline assignment: CDR1 MNHEY and CDR2 SVGEGT. CDR3 length: 15 amino acids. The CDR3 here is CASSYDRGIDYGYTF. The CDR3 DNA follows: TGTGCCAGCAGTTACGACAGGGGGATCGACTATGGCTACACCTTC.

The gene calls are TRBV7-8 and TRBJ1-1; D is uncertain. V was pared by 1 base and J by 1 base, with 4 bases between. The length of the CDR3 is 13 residues. CDR1 SGHVS and CDR2 FQNEAQ come from the germline V gene. The CDR3 nucleotides are TGTGCCAGCAGCTTAGAGGGGAACACTGAAGCTTTCTTT. Translating it yields CASSLEGNTEAFF.

The chain is built from TRBV6-5 and TRBJ2-5; D is unclear. Trimming left V 1 base short and J 5 bases short, with 2 bases between. The CDR3 has 11 amino acids. Germline V lookup: CDR1 MNHEY, CDR2 SVGAGI. CDR3 loop: CASSYWETQYF. The DNA of the CDR3 is TGTGCCAGCAGTTACTGGGAGACCCAGTACTTC.

The rearrangement joins TRBV11-2 to TRBJ1-1, with a possible D match to TRBD1 (5 bases). V lost 5 bases and J 8 bases, leaving 15 bases between the germline ends. This CDR3 contains 13 residues. Germline assignment: CDR1 SGHAT and CDR2 FQNNGV. The CDR3 spells CASSKGRGREAFF. In nucleotides, the CDR3 is TGTGCCAGCAGCAAGGGTCGGGGACGCGAAGCTTTCTTT.

The J gene is TRBJ1-3, the V gene TRBV30, with unresolved D. The V gene's germline CDR1 is GTSNPN and CDR2 SVGIG (reference sequence). V was trimmed by 2 bases and J by 7 bases, leaving 12 bases between them. CDR3 length equals 13 residues. The CDR3 nucleotides are TGTGCCTGGAGTAACTTCGAAAGGAACACCATATATTTT. Translation: CAWSNFERNTIYF.

The J gene is TRBJ2-1, the V gene TRBV10-3, with D unresolved. Per germline, CDR1 ENHRY and CDR2 SYGVKD. The CDR3 consists of 13 residues. Trimming pared 11 bases from V and 2 bases from J, leaving 13 bases between. The CDR3 here is CASLVDPYNEQFF. The CDR3 nucleotides read TGTGCCTCTTTGGTAGACCCCTACAATGAGCAGTTCTTC.

The rearrangement links TRBV6-2 or TRBV6-3 to TRBJ2-7; 7 bases fit TRBD1. CDR1 MNHEY and CDR2 SVGEGT come from the germline V gene. The J segment lost 4 bases and the V segment lost 2 bases, leaving 11 bases of the junction unmatched. The CDR3 totals 16 residues. Here the CDR3 DNA reads TGTGCCAGCAGTTACCCCACAGGGGCCGAACCTTACGAGCAGTACTTC. Its translation: CASSYPTGAEPYEQYF.